This T cell receptor beta chain came from a study of memory CD4+ T cells and cytomegalovirus serostatus. Study overall: Donors were healthy Belgian adults, 9 or 10 CMV seropositive and approximately 25 seronegative.

TCRdb's copy holds only in-frame clones and misses some; the assay was immunoSEQ multiplex PCR. The sample lists some 41,000 clones, 70% to 80% seen once, with 0.65% to 0.85% in the top ten. Single viable CD3+CD4+CD8-CD45RO+ cells were sorted as the memory CD4+ T cells. This clone has a single count. This TCR was recovered from an adult in good health and CMV-seronegative. Sample: memory CD4+ T cells from blood.

The CDR3 DNA is TGTGCCAGCAGCCCTCGACAGGGGAGCCCCTACGAGCAGTACTTC. Translating it yields CASSPRQGSPYEQYF. This sequence joins TRBV6-5 and TRBJ2-7; 8 nucleotides align to TRBD1. Germline trimming cut 6 bases from V and 2 bases from J; bases unmatched to any gene: 9. The CDR3 spans 15 residues. Germline lookup yields CDR1 MNHEY and CDR2 SVGAGI.